This TCR beta chain was found in a study of cytomegalovirus exposure and HLA in healthy donors. Points from the study as a whole: A later analysis reportedly identified an Asian-associated ancestry cluster as carrying fewer N-insertions than the roughly 670-donor mean. Analyzed later, association rates of TCRs varied across HLA loci, with DRB1 most and HLA-C fewest.

CDR1 and CDR2 (germline): MDHEN, SYDVKM. V lost 4 bases, J lost 5 bases, and 20 bases lay in between. The CDR3 is 16 amino acids. For this clone: Its antigen is undetermined.

The PCR contained 60 Vbeta and 13 Jbeta primers. Using immunoSEQ multiplex PCR, the repertoire was profiled, and TCRdb retains in-frame clones only, with some absent. The data contain a few hundred thousand clones, 70% to 80% of them singletons. The TCR sequence derives from a woman aged 55-69 years in good health and CMV-seropositive. The sample comprised PBMCs. The chain has TRBV28 and TRBJ1-2; D is perhaps TRBD1 (6 bases). The CDR3 is CASSSQGTVQGYGYTF. The CDR3 bases are TGTGCCAGCAGTTCCCAGGGGACGGTCCAAGGATATGGCTACACCTTC.